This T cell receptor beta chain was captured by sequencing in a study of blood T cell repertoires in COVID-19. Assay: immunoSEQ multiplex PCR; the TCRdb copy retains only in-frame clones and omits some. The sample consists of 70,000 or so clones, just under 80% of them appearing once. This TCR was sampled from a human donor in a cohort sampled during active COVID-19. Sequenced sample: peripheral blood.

The CDR3 DNA is TGTGCCAGCAGCCAATTTTCTACAGGGACGACTAATGAAAAACTGTTTTTT. As protein: CASSQFSTGTTNEKLFF. The chain carries TRBV4-2 and TRBJ1-4; D is possibly TRBD1 (6 bases). This CDR3 is 17 amino acids long. Per the germline V gene, CDR1 is LGHNA and CDR2 is YNFKEQ. V was clipped by 2 bases and J by 2 bases, with 15 bases between them.